Below are 23 T cell receptor beta chains sequenced from a single sample in a study of T cells after yellow fever vaccination. TCRdb re-derived calls from the 5' RACE reads in MiXCR, one entry per CDR3 protein. The data contain 300,000 to 400,000 distinct CDR3 sequences, around 3.9% of them seen just once; the ten biggest clones take up less than 25%. Sample: PBMCs, taken 5 days after the yellow fever booster vaccination. These receptors originate from a man aged 18 to 35 who received the YFV17D yellow fever vaccine.

Ten or more counts support this clonotype. V is TRBV14 and J is TRBJ1-1; no clear D. Between the trimmed V and J ends, which lost 2 bases and 11 bases, there was a span of 12 bases. Looked up from germline, CDR1 is SGHDN and CDR2 is FVKESK. This CDR3 region has 12 residues. The CDR3 is CASSQFQQNAFF. The CDR3, as DNA: TGTGCCAGCAGCCAATTCCAACAGAACGCTTTCTTT.

This clonotype was counted only a few times. V and J are TRBV4-1 and TRBJ2-5; D assignment may be TRBD1 or TRBD2 (5 bases each). V was shortened by 1 base and J by 3 bases, with 12 bases between the two germline ends. The CDR3 spans 15 residues. Germline values: CDR1 MGHRA, CDR2 YSYEKL. The CDR3 is CASSQVGTPKETQYF. CDR3 sequence (DNA): TGCGCCAGCAGCCAAGTGGGGACGCCGAAAGAGACCCAGTACTTC.

This clonotype occurred a few times. V is TRBV27 and J is TRBJ2-6, with 7 nucleotides matching TRBD2. The CDR3 length is 19 residues. Germline V gives CDR1 MNHEY, CDR2 SMNVEV (reference sequence). The V and J ends lost 8 bases and 0 bases, in that order; junction bases with no gene match: 16. In DNA form, the CDR3 reads TGTGCCAGCGTCGAGTGGGGAGGGAGCCTTAGCTCTGGGGCCAACGTCCTGACTTTC. Translating gives CASVEWGGSLSSGANVLTF. Together with reference TRBV27 and TRBJ2-6, the CDR3 gives the full variable domain: EAQVTQNPRYLITVTGKKLTVTCSQNMNHEYMSWYRQDPGLGLRQIYYSMNVEVTDKGDVPEGYKVSRKEKRNFPLILESPSPNQTSLYFCASVEWGGSLSSGANVLTFGAGSRLTVL.

This clonotype came up a few times. This chain joins TRBV7-2 and TRBJ2-7; a possible D gene is TRBD2 (5 bases). Trimming left V 5 bases short and J 5 bases short, with 19 bases between. The CDR3 has 15 amino acids. CDR1 is SGHTA, CDR2 FQGNSA, per germline. CDR3 DNA: TGTGCCAGCAGCCTCGAGGGCGGAGAGGTGGACGAGCAGTACTTC. Translation gives CASSLEGGEVDEQYF.

There are a few counts of this clonotype. This sequence joins TRBV7-9 and TRBJ2-7, with 9 bases lining up with TRBD1. CDR3 length: 14 amino acids. Germline CDR1 is SEHNR and CDR2 is FQNEAQ (reference sequence). V trimming: 4 bases; J trimming: 4 bases; junction bases outside the gene matches: 5. CDR3 sequence reads: CASSYTGTGYEQYV. CDR3 bases: TGTGCCAGCAGCTATACCGGGACAGGGTACGAGCAGTACGTC.

This clonotype was seen a few times. The chain employs TRBV12-3 or TRBV12-4 and TRBJ2-3, with D unresolved. The ends were cut back, 2 bases at V and 1 base at J, with 10 bases in the middle. This CDR3 contains 15 residues. The CDR3 region is CASSLQDRGTDTQYF. Written as DNA, the CDR3 is TGTGCCAGCAGTTTACAGGATCGTGGCACAGATACGCAGTATTTT.

This clonotype appeared many times. The rearrangement links TRBV12-3 or TRBV12-4 to TRBJ2-7, with a weak D call TRBD1 (6 bases). The CDR3 covers 14 residues. Trimming cost V 3 bases and J 0 bases, with 9 bases left between them. CDR3 amino acids: CASSLGAASYEQYF. In nucleotides, the CDR3 is TGTGCCAGCAGTTTGGGGGCTGCCTCCTACGAGCAGTACTTC.

This clonotype showed up many times. This rearrangement joins TRBV7-2 to TRBJ1-4, with TRBD1 matching 7 bases. V gave up 6 bases and J gave up 4 bases; unmatched junction bases: 5. The CDR3 runs 14 residues. Germline values: CDR1 SGHTA, CDR2 FQGNSA. CDR3 protein: CASSWDRLNEKLFF. The CDR3 coding sequence is TGTGCCAGCAGTTGGGACAGACTTAATGAAAAACTGTTTTTT.

This clonotype was seen only a few times. This chain connects TRBV5-8 to TRBJ1-3; TRBD1 matches 7 bases. The V gene end was trimmed by 4 bases and the J gene end by 1 base; junction bases not matched to a gene: 11. Germline V gene lookup returns CDR1 SGHTS and CDR2 YDEGEE. CDR3 length equals 17 residues. In DNA form, the CDR3 reads TGTGCCAGCAGCCCATGGACAGGAATTATGTCTGGAAACACCATATATTTT. It yields the protein CASSPWTGIMSGNTIYF.

This clonotype was seen only a few times. J is TRBJ2-3 and V is TRBV20-1; 11 positions match TRBD2. Germline V CDR1 and CDR2: DFQATT, SNEGSKA (reference sequence). Germline trimming cut 5 bases from V and 2 bases from J; bases unmatched to any gene: 9. The CDR3 has 16 residues. The CDR3 loop is CSAPLGTSGTTDTQYF. DNA of the CDR3: TGCAGTGCTCCTCTCGGGACTAGCGGCACCACAGATACGCAGTATTTT.

This clonotype has only a few counts. V usage is TRBV7-6 and J usage is TRBJ1-2; D not resolved. The V gene lost 5 bases and the J gene lost 4 bases, with 14 bases spanning the gap. Germline assignment: CDR1 SGHVS and CDR2 FNYEAQ. The CDR3 consists of 14 residues. This CDR3 reads CASSLNTETYGYTF. The DNA of the CDR3 is TGTGCCAGCAGCCTTAATACAGAAACCTATGGCTACACCTTC.

The chain is built from TRBV2 and TRBJ2-6; D remains unclear. The germline V gene encodes CDR1 SNHLY and CDR2 FYNNEI. The ends were cut back, 7 bases at V and 2 bases at J, with 12 bases in the middle. This CDR3 is 15 amino acids long. DNA for the CDR3: TGTGCCAGCAAGCTCGCCACAGCTGGGGCCAACGTCCTGACTTTC. This codes for CASKLATAGANVLTF.

The chain couples TRBV4-1 to TRBJ2-2, with D hard to call. Germline V CDR1 and CDR2: MGHRA, YSYEKL. This CDR3 is 14 amino acids long. The V and J ends lost 5 bases and 7 bases respectively, with 14 bases between them. The CDR3 DNA reads as TGCGCCAGCAGCTTCGGTGAGGCGAGCGGGGAGCTGTTTTTT. It yields the protein CASSFGEASGELFF.

This clonotype came up a few times. The V and J genes are TRBV5-1 and TRBJ2-3; no clear D. This CDR3 is 17 amino acids long. V gave up 2 bases and J gave up 2 bases, with 18 bases separating them. The V gene's germline CDR1 is SGHRS and CDR2 YFSETQ. The CDR3: CASSLRPLTDHTDTQYF. The CDR3 DNA reads TGCGCCAGCAGCTTACGACCCTTAACTGATCACACAGATACGCAGTATTTT.

The chain is built from TRBV18 and TRBJ2-5, with a weak D call TRBD1 (5 bases). Trimming took 3 bases from V and 1 from J, leaving 9 bases between them. The CDR3 has 14 residues. Germline loops: CDR1 KGHSH, CDR2 LQKENI. The CDR3: CASSPSGPQETQYF. CDR3 nucleotides: TGTGCCAGCTCACCCTCAGGGCCCCAAGAGACCCAGTACTTC.

This clonotype was found a few times. The rearrangement links TRBV21-1 to TRBJ2-6. TRBV21-1 is recorded as a pseudogene. The CDR3 covers 15 residues. CDR3 residues: CASSKVQKGANVLTF. CDR3 DNA: TGTGCCAGCAGCAAAGTACAGAAGGGGGCCAACGTCCTGACTTTC.

The chain joins TRBV7-2 to TRBJ1-5; 9 positions agree with TRBD1. The germline V gene encodes CDR1 SGHTA and CDR2 FQGNSA. Trimming at V came to 5 bases and at J to 4 bases, leaving 9 bases not matched to a gene. CDR3 length: 16 residues. In nucleotides, the CDR3 is TGTGCCAGCAGCGCGGCTCCGGGACAGGGTAATCAGCCCCAGCATTTT. Residues: CASSAAPGQGNQPQHF.

This chain uses TRBV20-1 with TRBJ2-2; D may be TRBD1 (6 bases). V lost 5 bases and J lost 1, with 14 bases in between. The CDR3 has 15 amino acids. Germline CDR1 is DFQATT and CDR2 is SNEGSKA (reference sequence). CDR3 amino acids: CSAPPQGMNTGELFF. The CDR3 region has the DNA TGCAGTGCTCCCCCCCAGGGGATGAACACCGGGGAGCTGTTTTTT.

The rearrangement joins TRBV6-5 to TRBJ2-3; D is uncertain. The CDR3 contains 13 residues. Trimming stripped 2 bases from V and 2 bases from J, with 5 bases between. The germline CDR1 and CDR2 sequences are MNHEY and SVGAGI. In DNA form, the CDR3 reads TGTGCCAGCAGTTACGCCAACACAGATACGCAGTATTTT. As protein: CASSYANTDTQYF.

Only a few counts were recorded for this clonotype. The chain carries TRBV18 and TRBJ2-3; 8 bases are a match to TRBD2. This CDR3 comprises 16 residues. The V and J ends lost 0 bases and 0 bases, in that order; junction bases with no gene match: 2. CDR1 and CDR2 from the germline V gene are KGHSH and LQKENI. This CDR3 reads CASSPPTGGSTDTQYF. Written as DNA, the CDR3 is TGTGCCAGCTCACCACCGACGGGGGGGAGCACAGATACGCAGTATTTT. Combining the CDR3 with reference TRBV18 and TRBJ2-3 gives the whole variable domain NAGVMQNPRHLVRRRGQEARLRCSPMKGHSHVYWYRQLPEEGLKFMVYLQKENIIDESGMPKERFSAEFPKEGPSILRIQQVVRGDSAAYFCASSPPTGGSTDTQYFGPGTRLTVL.

The gene calls are TRBV4-3 and TRBJ1-4; D remains ambiguous. CDR3 length: 12 residues. Trimming shortened V by 8 bases and J by 5 bases, and 9 bases separated the two germline ends. Germline V gives CDR1 LGHNA, CDR2 YSLEER. The CDR3 region has the DNA TGCGCCAGCGGAGGGATGAATGAAAAACTGTTTTTT. Its protein product is CASGGMNEKLFF.

This clonotype showed up just a few times. V gene TRBV7-6 combines with J gene TRBJ2-7; maybe TRBD2 (6 bases). Looked up from germline, CDR1 is SGHVS and CDR2 is FNYEAQ. V shed 5 bases and J shed 3 bases, with 17 bases lying between them. The length of the CDR3 is 15 residues. The CDR3 DNA reads TGTGCCAGCAGCATTATTGGGGCGCGGGACTACGAGCAGTACTTC. It encodes CASSIIGARDYEQYF. Combining the CDR3 with reference TRBV7-6 and TRBJ2-7 gives the whole variable domain GAGVSQSPRYKVTKRGQDVALRCDPISGHVSLYWYRQALGQGPEFLTYFNYEAQQDKSGLPNDRFSAERPEGSISTLTIQRTEQRDSAMYRCASSIIGARDYEQYFGPGTRLTVT.

This clonotype was observed many times. This sequence joins TRBV14 and TRBJ2-7; TRBD2 matches at 10 bases. This CDR3 is built from 15 residues. From germline, CDR1 is SGHDN and CDR2 FVKESK. Losses at the gene ends were 5 bases for V and 6 bases for J; bases not matched to a gene: 10. CDR3 sequence: CASSGPASGGAEQYF. CDR3 DNA: TGTGCCAGCAGCGGTCCCGCAAGCGGGGGGGCCGAGCAGTACTTC.